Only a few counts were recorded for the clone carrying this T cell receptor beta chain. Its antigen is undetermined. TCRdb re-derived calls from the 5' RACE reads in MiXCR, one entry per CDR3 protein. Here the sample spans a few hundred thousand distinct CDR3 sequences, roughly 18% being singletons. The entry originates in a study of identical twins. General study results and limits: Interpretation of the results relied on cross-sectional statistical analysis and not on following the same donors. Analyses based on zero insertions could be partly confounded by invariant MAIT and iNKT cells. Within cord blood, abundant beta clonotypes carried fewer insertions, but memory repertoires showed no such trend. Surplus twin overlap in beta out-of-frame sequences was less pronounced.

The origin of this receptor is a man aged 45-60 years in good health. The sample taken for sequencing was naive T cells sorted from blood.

The CDR3 coding sequence is TGTGCCAGCACCCTGGGGCCTAGCCTGACCGGGGAGCTGTTTTTT. Translated, it gives CASTLGPSLTGELFF. The gene calls are TRBV28 and TRBJ2-2; the D call may be TRBD1 or TRBD2 (5 bases each). The length of the CDR3 is 15 residues. Germline CDR1 reads MDHEN; CDR2 reads SYDVKM. Trimming removed 7 bases from V and 5 bases from J, with 17 bases in between. Drawing the rest from reference TRBV28 and TRBJ2-2, the complete variable domain is DVKVTQSSRYLVKRTGEKVFLECVQDMDHENMFWYRQDPGLGLRLIYFSYDVKMKEKGDIPEGYSVSREKKERFSLILESASTNQTSMYLCASTLGPSLTGELFFGEGSRLTVL.